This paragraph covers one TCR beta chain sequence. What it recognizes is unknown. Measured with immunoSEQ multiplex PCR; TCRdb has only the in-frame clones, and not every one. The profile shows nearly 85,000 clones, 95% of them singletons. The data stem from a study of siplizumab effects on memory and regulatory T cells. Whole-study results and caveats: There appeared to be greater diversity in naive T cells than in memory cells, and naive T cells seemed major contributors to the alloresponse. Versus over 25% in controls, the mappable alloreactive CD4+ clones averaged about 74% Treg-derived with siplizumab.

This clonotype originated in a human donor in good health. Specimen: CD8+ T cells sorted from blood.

Here the CDR3 reads CASSKGRLAYPYEQYF. CDR3 coding DNA: TGTGCCAGCAGCAAAGGCAGGCTAGCGTACCCCTACGAGCAGTACTTC. The chain combines TRBV21-1 with TRBJ2-7; the table assigns TRBD2, which was not confirmed against the DNA. TRBV21-1 constitutes a pseudogene. CDR3 length: 16 residues.